This T cell receptor (beta chain) was sequenced during a study of cytomegalovirus exposure and HLA in healthy donors. V was pared by 2 bases and J by 4 bases, with 2 bases of the junction left unmatched. The CDR3 consists of 14 residues. Germline V gene sequence: CDR1 LNHNV, CDR2 YYDKDF (reference sequence). A multiplex PCR was run with 60 Vbeta primers and 13 Jbeta primers. Data came from immunoSEQ multiplex PCR; TCRdb stores just in-frame clones and leaves some out. The table has about 200,000 clones, 79% seen once. The chain links TRBV15 to TRBJ2-7, with 10 nucleotides matching TRBD1. The sequence derives from a man aged 45 to 65 in good health and CMV-seronegative. The sample was PBMCs. CDR3 in amino acids: CATSRRDRGYEQYF. The CDR3 bases are TGTGCCACCAGCAGAAGGGACAGGGGTTACGAGCAGTACTTC.